The present entry profiles one TCR beta chain with its context. Its cognate antigen is unknown. MiXCR, run by TCRdb on the 5' RACE reads, gives a single entry per CDR3 protein. The sample lists 95,000 to 120,000 distinct CDR3 sequences; about a sixth were seen once. This specimen belongs to a study of T-cell memory formation after mild COVID-19. Study in general: Most TCR clusters belonged to a single donor.

Study observations and caveats: Researchers found some responding clones in pre-infection memory, a sign that cross-reactive memory joined. Clones that contracted from day 15 to 85 were balanced CD4/CD8, while later expanders leaned CD4+.

The sample consisted of PBMCs or a T cell subset sorted from them (not recorded which). This clonotype originated in a young man who had mild COVID-19 (a few samples of this study predate the infection). Cell type and time point are not known.

The DNA for the CDR3 is TGCAGTGCTAGAGATGGCGGGGTGGAGAGCACTGAAGCTTTCTTT. It yields the protein CSARDGGVESTEAFF. The chain recombines TRBV20-1 with TRBJ1-1; D gene uncertain. The CDR3 length is 15 residues. The germline gives CDR1 DFQATT, CDR2 SNEGSKA (reference sequence). The V and J ends lost 0 bases and 4 bases respectively, with 15 bases between them.